This T cell receptor beta chain was retrieved from a study of cytomegalovirus exposure and HLA in healthy donors. Whole-study results and caveats: Owing to their indistinguishability, certain V segments, notably TRBV6-2 and TRBV6-3, were excluded.

60 Vbeta and 13 Jbeta primers were used in PCR. Clones were sequenced by immunoSEQ multiplex PCR, and TCRdb holds only the in-frame ones, with some missing. The sample lists about 160,000 clones; about 82% were seen once. The CDR3 consists of 14 residues. Trimming took 3 bases from V and 6 from J, leaving 11 bases between them. Germline lookup yields CDR1 SEHNR and CDR2 FQNEAQ (reference sequence). With respect to this clone: The antigen is not known.

The sequence was obtained from a woman aged 30 to 39 in good health and CMV-seropositive. The specimen was PBMCs. The V gene is TRBV7-9, the J gene TRBJ1-4; D not certain. CDR3 sequence reads: CASSFIAGDEKLFF. In DNA form, the CDR3 reads TGTGCCAGCAGCTTTATCGCCGGGGATGAAAAACTGTTTTTT.